These 3 T cell receptor beta chains were all obtained from the same sample, sequenced in a study of cytomegalovirus exposure and HLA in healthy donors. PCR employed 60 Vbeta and 13 Jbeta primers. The assay was immunoSEQ multiplex PCR, and TCRdb's table has in-frame clones only and misses some. The sample consists of 100,000 to 150,000 clones, 74% of them appearing once. The sequencing sample was made of PBMCs. These TCRs come from a woman between 45 and 60 years old in good health and CMV-seropositive.

This chain connects TRBV18 to TRBJ1-1, with unresolved D. Germline-derived CDR1 and CDR2 are KGHSH and LQKENI. The CDR3 runs 13 residues. Trimming left V 3 bases short and J 0 bases short, with 5 bases between. CDR3 sequence (DNA): TGTGCCAGCTCACCGGCAGTGAACACTGAAGCTTTCTTT. This translates into CASSPAVNTEAFF.

This clone was observed once. The rearrangement joins TRBV11-3 to TRBJ2-2; TRBD1 aligns across 7 bases. This CDR3 region has 15 residues. The germline gives CDR1 SGHNT, CDR2 YENEEA. V lost 7 bases and J lost 1; bases outside the gene matches: 6. In DNA form, the CDR3 reads TGTGCCAGCAAACGGGACAGCGGGAACACCGGGGAGCTGTTTTTT. Its protein product is CASKRDSGNTGELFF. The full variable domain, with the rest looked up from reference TRBV11-3 and TRBJ2-2, is EAGVVQSPRYKIIEKKQPVAFWCNPISGHNTLYWYLQNLGQGPELLIRYENEEAVDDSQLPKDRFSAERLKGVDSTLKIQPAELGDSAVYLCASKRDSGNTGELFFGEGSRLTVL.

The rearrangement uses TRBV9 and TRBJ2-7; 8 bases align to TRBD2. V was pared by 3 bases and J by 7 bases, with 12 bases of the junction left unmatched. Germline V CDR1 and CDR2: SGDLS, YYNGEE. This CDR3 spans 15 amino acids. The CDR3 nucleotides are TGTGCCAGCAGCGCTACCGGGACCCCGGGGGGGGAGCAGTACTTC. It encodes CASSATGTPGGEQYF.